This T cell receptor (beta chain) appears in the sequencing data of a study of T cell changes during pregnancy in multiple sclerosis. Measured with immunoSEQ multiplex PCR; TCRdb has only the in-frame clones, and not every one. The sample lists 100,000 or so clones, 93% occurring once. The V and J ends lost 9 bases and 5 bases, in that order; junction bases with no gene match: 3. In germline, CDR1 is SGHNT, CDR2 YYREEE (reference sequence). The CDR3 covers 13 residues. The material sequenced was peripheral blood, taken after pregnancy. The rearrangement uses TRBV5-4 and TRBJ2-2, with TRBD1 matching over 11 bases. This TCR was sampled from a female donor with multiple sclerosis, enrolled in a pregnancy study. The CDR3 region has the DNA TGTGCCACCGGGACAGGGGGGACCGGGGAGCTGTTTTTT. Protein product: CATGTGGTGELFF.